This TCR beta chain emerged from a study of OX40 agonist ivuxolimab in advanced cancers. In germline, CDR1 is LGHNA, CDR2 YNFKEQ. The CDR3 runs 16 residues. V lost 1 base and J lost 0, with 10 bases in between. Sequencing was performed with immunoSEQ multiplex PCR; in TCRdb, only in-frame clones are kept and a portion is missing. The sample holds tens of thousands of clones; about 91% are singletons and the top ten take about 1.8%. The origin of this receptor is an adult with an advanced solid tumor such as melanoma, head and neck, liver or kidney cancer. The sequences come from CD4+ or CD8+ T cells sorted from blood, collected in a trial of the OX40 agonist ivuxolimab. The chain employs TRBV4-2 and TRBJ1-5; D ambiguous. In DNA, the CDR3 is TGTGCCAGCAGCCAAGGCCTGGATCATAGCAATCAGCCCCAGCATTTT. Amino acids: CASSQGLDHSNQPQHF.